Below, 16 T cell receptor beta chains from the same sample are listed, as sequenced in a study of Graves' ophthalmopathy and Graves' hyperthyroidism (dated by TCRdb to about 2018). Sequencing was carried out with an Illumina HiSeq 2000. TCR beta CDR3 regions were amplified from RNA transcripts for repertoire sequencing. The first round was an RT-PCR using HTBI primers with the Qiagen OneStep RT-PCR kit, and this first round was followed by a second-round multiplex PCR, then size selection and purification. The raw public reads went through TCRdb reprocessing: fastp at Q25, MiXCR clone calling, in-frame beta chains kept. A single entry per CDR3 protein holds the most common genes and DNA from its merged rows. Counted in this sample were about 400,000 distinct CDR3 sequences; around 21% of them appeared once. Approximately 3% of the sample is held by the ten biggest clonotypes. Source material: peripheral blood. The receptor source for this set is a woman aged 18-35 years with stable Graves' hyperthyroidism. Donor details come from another sample of the same person, matched by shared clones.

V usage is TRBV27 and J usage is TRBJ1-5; the match to TRBD1 covers 9 bases. Unmatched junction bases numbered 6, after V lost 4 bases and J lost 2 bases. CDR3 size: 16 residues. Germline V lookup: CDR1 MNHEY, CDR2 SMNVEV (reference sequence). Written as DNA, the CDR3 is TGTGCCAGCAGTTCGACAGGGGGAAGGGGCAATCAGCCCCAGCATTTT. It translates to CASSSTGGRGNQPQHF.

CDR3 nucleotide sequence: TGTGCCAGCAGTCACCACACAAGCGGGGGGGGTGTAGAGACCCAGTACTTC. Amino acids: CASSHHTSGGGVETQYF. This chain uses TRBV28 with TRBJ2-5; 10 nucleotides match TRBD2. This CDR3 has 17 amino acids. The V gene's germline CDR1 is MDHEN and CDR2 SYDVKM. The junction had 13 bases not matched to a gene; V was cut back by 5 bases and J by 4 bases. The whole variable domain, remainder taken from reference TRBV28 and TRBJ2-5, is DVKVTQSSRYLVKRTGEKVFLECVQDMDHENMFWYRQDPGLGLRLIYFSYDVKMKEKGDIPEGYSVSREKKERFSLILESASTNQTSMYLCASSHHTSGGGVETQYFGPGTRLLVL.

This clonotype occurred many times. V and J are TRBV2 and TRBJ2-5, with D perhaps matching TRBD1 (6 bases). The CDR3 covers 15 residues. V lost 7 bases to trimming and J lost 7 bases, with 22 bases between them. In germline, CDR1 is SNHLY, CDR2 FYNNEI. The CDR3 DNA reads as TGTGCCAGCAACCCTAGGACAGTCGCACGGGGGACCCAGTACTTC. Encoded protein: CASNPRTVARGTQYF.

This chain uses TRBV24-1 with TRBJ2-5; TRBD2 aligns across 7 bases. Looked up from germline, CDR1 is KGHDR and CDR2 is SFDVKD. The CDR3 contains 14 residues. Losses at the gene ends were 11 bases for V and 5 bases for J; bases not matched to a gene: 13. CDR3 bases: TGTGCCAGCAGCCGATTTGCGGGAGAGGAGACCCAGTACTTC. Residues: CASSRFAGEETQYF.

This clonotype turned up a few times. The chain is built from TRBV3-1 and TRBJ2-7; possible D gene TRBD1, 5 bases. Germline V gene data show CDR1 as LGHDT and CDR2 as YNNKEL (reference sequence). The CDR3 has 15 amino acids. V lost 1 base and J lost 5, with 15 bases in between. CDR3 sequence reads: CASSQAAQGLNEQYF. Written as DNA, the CDR3 is TGTGCCAGCAGCCAAGCGGCGCAGGGTTTGAACGAGCAGTACTTC.

In its sample, this clonotype was seen many times. The chain joins TRBV4-3 to TRBJ1-2; the D is unclear. Per germline, CDR1 LGHNA and CDR2 YSLEER. This CDR3 is 14 amino acids long. V was pared by 0 bases and J by 4 bases, with 9 bases between. CDR3 region: CASSQDEFRYGYTF. The CDR3 DNA is TGCGCCAGCAGCCAAGATGAGTTCCGCTATGGCTACACCTTC.

This chain uses TRBV15 with TRBJ1-1; 8 positions agree with TRBD1. The CDR3 spans 15 residues. Germline CDR1 LNHNV, CDR2 YYDKDF (reference sequence). V shed 2 bases, J shed 4 bases, and the junction held 6 bases outside the gene matches. CDR3 sequence (DNA): TGTGCCACCAGCAGATCGACAGGGGTTAGCACTGAAGCTTTCTTT. Encoded protein: CATSRSTGVSTEAFF.

This clonotype was seen at least ten times. In DNA, the CDR3 is TGCGCCAGCAGCCCGGTAGCGGGACAGAAGCAGTACTTC. Translating gives CASSPVAGQKQYF. The chain uses TRBV5-1 and TRBJ2-7; a weak D match, TRBD2 (8 bases). Germline CDR1 reads SGHRS; CDR2 reads YFSETQ. This CDR3 has 13 residues. Trimming stripped 4 bases from V and 8 bases from J, with 16 bases between.

This clonotype was counted only a few times. J is TRBJ2-7 and V is TRBV18; TRBD2 matches at 8 bases. V shed 6 bases, J shed 0 bases, and the junction held 4 bases outside the gene matches. Germline CDR1 KGHSH, CDR2 LQKENI. CDR3 size: 14 residues. This CDR3 reads CASSERGHSYEQYF. DNA of the CDR3: TGTGCCAGCTCGGAGCGGGGGCACTCCTACGAGCAGTACTTC.

This clonotype was detected ten times or more. J is TRBJ2-5 and V is TRBV7-9; D could derive from TRBD1 or TRBD2 (5 bases each). Germline lookup yields CDR1 SEHNR and CDR2 FQNEAQ (reference sequence). V lost 2 bases and J 5 bases, leaving 15 bases between the germline ends. The CDR3 extends over 15 amino acids. The CDR3 DNA is TGTGCCAGCAGCTTACTACGAGGGCAGGGTGAGACCCAGTACTTC. Amino acid sequence: CASSLLRGQGETQYF.

The chain uses TRBV5-5 and TRBJ2-4; D not resolved. The germline V gene encodes CDR1 SGHKS and CDR2 YYEKEE (reference sequence). V lost 1 base and J lost 3, with 8 bases in between. The CDR3 totals 14 residues. The CDR3 region has the DNA TGTGCCAGCAGCTTGTCGGCCGGCAAAAACATTCAGTACTTC. Translation gives CASSLSAGKNIQYF.

This clonotype was found many times. This chain uses TRBV6-1 with TRBJ2-7, with D tentatively TRBD1 (6 bases). Between the trimmed V and J ends, which lost 2 bases and 6 bases, there was a span of 11 bases. The CDR3 is 13 residues long. Germline CDR1 and CDR2: MNHNS and SASEGT. The CDR3 DNA is TGTGCCAGCAGTGAAAGACAGGTCTCCGAGCAGTACTTC. Residues: CASSERQVSEQYF.

The chain uses TRBV6-2 or TRBV6-3 and TRBJ1-2, with 7 nucleotides matching TRBD1. CDR1 MNHEY and CDR2 SVGEGT come from the germline V gene. The V segment lost 5 bases and the J segment 7 bases; nucleotides outside the gene matches: 7. The CDR3 extends over 13 amino acids. The CDR3 nucleotides are TGTGCCAGCAGTCGCGACAGGGTAGTTGGCTACACCTTC. Amino acids: CASSRDRVVGYTF.

V gene TRBV12-3 or TRBV12-4 combines with J gene TRBJ1-1; the D is unclear. The CDR3 has 15 residues. Trimming took off 2 bases at V and 5 bases at J, with 15 bases between the two ends. CDR3 nucleotides: TGTGCCAGCAGTTTACCCAGCCGGAGTCGGACTGAAGCTTTCTTT. Translating it yields CASSLPSRSRTEAFF.

This clonotype was seen repeatedly, ten times or more. The genes are TRBV12-3 or TRBV12-4 and TRBJ2-7; perhaps TRBD2 as D (6 bases). V was trimmed by 5 bases and J by 2 bases, leaving 10 bases between them. The CDR3 has 13 residues. This CDR3 is CASSRLGPYEQYF. The CDR3 region has the DNA TGTGCCAGCAGTAGACTAGGCCCCTACGAGCAGTACTTC.

This clonotype has just a few counts. The genes are TRBV7-2 and TRBJ1-2, with D tentatively TRBD1 (5 bases). The germline CDR1 and CDR2 sequences are SGHTA and FQGNSA. V lost 3 bases and J 5 bases, leaving 13 bases between the germline ends. This CDR3 region has 14 residues. CDR3 protein: CASSFSGTVYGYTF. In nucleotides, the CDR3 is TGTGCCAGCAGCTTCTCCGGGACGGTGTATGGCTACACCTTC.